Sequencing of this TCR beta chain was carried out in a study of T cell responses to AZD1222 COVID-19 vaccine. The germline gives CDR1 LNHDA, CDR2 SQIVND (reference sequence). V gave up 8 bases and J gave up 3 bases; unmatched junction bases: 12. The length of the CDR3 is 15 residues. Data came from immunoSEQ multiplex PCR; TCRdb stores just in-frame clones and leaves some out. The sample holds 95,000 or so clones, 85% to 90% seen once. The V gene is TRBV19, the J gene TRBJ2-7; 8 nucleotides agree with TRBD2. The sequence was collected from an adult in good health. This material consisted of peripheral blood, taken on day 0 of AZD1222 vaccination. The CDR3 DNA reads TGTGCCAGTGTCGATGTCCTTAGCGGGAACTACGAGCAGTACTTC. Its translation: CASVDVLSGNYEQYF.